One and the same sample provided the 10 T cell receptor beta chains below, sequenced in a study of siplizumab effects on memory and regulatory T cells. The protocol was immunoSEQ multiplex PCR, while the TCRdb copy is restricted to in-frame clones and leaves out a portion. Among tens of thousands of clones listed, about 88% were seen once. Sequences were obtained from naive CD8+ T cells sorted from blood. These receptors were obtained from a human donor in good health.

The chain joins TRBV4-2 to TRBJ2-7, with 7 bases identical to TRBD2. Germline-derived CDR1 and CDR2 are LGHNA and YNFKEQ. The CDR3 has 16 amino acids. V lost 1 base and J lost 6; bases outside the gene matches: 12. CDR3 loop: CASSQGFVGGVSEQYF. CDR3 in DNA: TGTGCCAGCAGCCAAGGGTTCGTGGGAGGGGTGAGCGAGCAGTACTTC.

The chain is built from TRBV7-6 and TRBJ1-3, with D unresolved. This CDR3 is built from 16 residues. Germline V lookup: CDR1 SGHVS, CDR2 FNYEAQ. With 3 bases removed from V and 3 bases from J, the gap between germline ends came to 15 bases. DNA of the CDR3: TGTGCCAGCAGCTTGTTCGGAGCAGCGCATGGAAACACCATATATTTT. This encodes CASSLFGAAHGNTIYF.

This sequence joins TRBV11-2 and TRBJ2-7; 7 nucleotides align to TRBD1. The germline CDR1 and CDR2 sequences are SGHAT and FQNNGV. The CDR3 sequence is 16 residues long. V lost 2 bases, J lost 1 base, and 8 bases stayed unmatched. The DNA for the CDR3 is TGTGCCAGCAGCTTACCAAGACAGGGCCATTCCTACGAGCAGTACTTC. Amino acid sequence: CASSLPRQGHSYEQYF.

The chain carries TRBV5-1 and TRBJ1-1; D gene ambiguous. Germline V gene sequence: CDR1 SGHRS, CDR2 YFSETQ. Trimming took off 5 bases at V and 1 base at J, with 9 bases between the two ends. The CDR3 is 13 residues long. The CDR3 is CASRPGGNTEAFF. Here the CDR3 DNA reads TGCGCCAGCAGGCCAGGTGGGAACACTGAAGCTTTCTTT.

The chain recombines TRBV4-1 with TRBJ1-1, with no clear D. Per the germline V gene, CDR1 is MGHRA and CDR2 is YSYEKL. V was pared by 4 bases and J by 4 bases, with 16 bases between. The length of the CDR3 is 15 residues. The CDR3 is CASSRSVGSPTEAFF. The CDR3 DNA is TGCGCCAGCAGCCGCTCGGTAGGGTCCCCCACTGAAGCTTTCTTT.

In nucleotides, the CDR3 is TGTGCCAGCAGCCAAGATCTGGGGTACAATGAGCAGTTCTTC. It encodes CASSQDLGYNEQFF. The chain carries TRBV14 and TRBJ2-1; D ambiguous. The CDR3 is 14 amino acids. Germline loops: CDR1 SGHDN, CDR2 FVKESK. With 0 bases removed from V and 4 bases from J, the gap between germline ends came to 7 bases.

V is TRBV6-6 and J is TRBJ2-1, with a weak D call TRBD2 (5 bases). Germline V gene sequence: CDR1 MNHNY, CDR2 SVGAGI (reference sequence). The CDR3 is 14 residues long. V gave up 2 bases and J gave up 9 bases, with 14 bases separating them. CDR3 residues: CASSYLSVAGEQFF. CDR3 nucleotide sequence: TGTGCCAGCAGTTACCTCTCCGTCGCGGGTGAGCAGTTCTTC.

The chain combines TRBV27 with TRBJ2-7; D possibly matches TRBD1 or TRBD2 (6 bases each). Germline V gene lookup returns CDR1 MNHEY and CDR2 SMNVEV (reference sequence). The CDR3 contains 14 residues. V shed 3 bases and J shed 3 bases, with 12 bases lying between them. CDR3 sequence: CASSFSGGFYEQYF. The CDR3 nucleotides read TGTGCCAGCAGTTTTTCCGGGGGCTTCTACGAGCAGTACTTC.

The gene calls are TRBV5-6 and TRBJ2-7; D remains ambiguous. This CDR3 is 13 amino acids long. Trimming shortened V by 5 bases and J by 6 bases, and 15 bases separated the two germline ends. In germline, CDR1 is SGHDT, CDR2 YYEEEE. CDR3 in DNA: TGTGCCAGCAGTTATTCGGGCCCGTTCGAGCAGTACTTC. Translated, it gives CASSYSGPFEQYF.

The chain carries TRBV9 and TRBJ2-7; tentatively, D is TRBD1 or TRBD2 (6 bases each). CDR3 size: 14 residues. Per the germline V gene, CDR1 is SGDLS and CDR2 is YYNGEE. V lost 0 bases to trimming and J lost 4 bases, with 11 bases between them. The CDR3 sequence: CASSVAGGGYEQYF. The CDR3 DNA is TGTGCCAGCAGCGTAGCCGGGGGCGGGTACGAGCAGTACTTC. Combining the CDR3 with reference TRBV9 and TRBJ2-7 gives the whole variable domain DSGVTQTPKHLITATGQRVTLRCSPRSGDLSVYWYQQSLDQGLQFLIQYYNGEERAKGNILERFSAQQFPDLHSELNLSSLELGDSALYFCASSVAGGGYEQYFGPGTRLTVT.